This record covers a single T cell receptor (beta chain). This record comes from a study of cytomegalovirus exposure and HLA in healthy donors. Clones were sequenced by immunoSEQ multiplex PCR, and TCRdb holds only the in-frame ones, with some missing. This sample has 200,000 to 250,000 clones, with roughly 87% found just once. V shed 2 bases and J 3 bases; nucleotides not matched to a gene: 8. The CDR3 is 17 amino acids. The germline V gene encodes CDR1 SGHDT and CDR2 YYEEEE. V gene TRBV5-6 combines with J gene TRBJ2-1, with 10 bases aligning to TRBD2. The source material was PBMCs. The receptor was derived from a man between 18 and 29 years old in good health and CMV-seropositive. DNA for the CDR3: TGTGCCAGCAGCTTTGGGGCTAGCGGGAGTAACTACAATGAGCAGTTCTTC. Its translation is CASSFGASGSNYNEQFF.